The T cell receptor beta chain described here comes from a study of T cells in Graves' hyperthyroidism and ophthalmopathy. Using RNA transcripts as the source, TCR beta CDR3 regions were amplified. An initial round of RT-PCR targeting the TCR CDR3 relied on the HTBI primer set. TCRdb reanalysed the multiplex PCR reads using MiXCR and keeps one entry per CDR3 protein. The repertoire holds roughly 150,000 distinct CDR3 sequences, with 9.4% as singletons. This clonotype was detected many times. The sequence was obtained from a woman between 18 and 29 years old with Graves' hyperthyroidism that later progressed to Graves' ophthalmopathy. Sequenced: blood.

CDR3 bases: TGCAGTGCTAGAGGGGACAGCTCCTACGAGCAGTACTTC. This gives the protein CSARGDSSYEQYF. This chain connects TRBV20-1 to TRBJ2-7, with TRBD1 matching 7 bases. J lost 0 bases, V lost 1 base, and 0 bases had no gene match. The CDR3 has 13 amino acids. The germline V gene encodes CDR1 DFQATT and CDR2 SNEGSKA (reference sequence).